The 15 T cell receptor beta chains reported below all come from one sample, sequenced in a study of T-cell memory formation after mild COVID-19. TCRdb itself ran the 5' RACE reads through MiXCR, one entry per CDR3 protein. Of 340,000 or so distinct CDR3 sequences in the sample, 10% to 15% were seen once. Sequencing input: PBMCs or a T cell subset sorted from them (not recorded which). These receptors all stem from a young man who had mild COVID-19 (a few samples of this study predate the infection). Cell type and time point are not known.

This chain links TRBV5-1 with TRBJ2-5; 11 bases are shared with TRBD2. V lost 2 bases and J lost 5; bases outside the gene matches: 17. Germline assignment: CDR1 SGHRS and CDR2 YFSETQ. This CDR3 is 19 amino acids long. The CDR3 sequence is CASSFLTSGDARLWETQYF. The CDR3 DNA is TGCGCCAGCAGCTTTCTGACTAGCGGGGACGCGCGCCTTTGGGAGACCCAGTACTTC.

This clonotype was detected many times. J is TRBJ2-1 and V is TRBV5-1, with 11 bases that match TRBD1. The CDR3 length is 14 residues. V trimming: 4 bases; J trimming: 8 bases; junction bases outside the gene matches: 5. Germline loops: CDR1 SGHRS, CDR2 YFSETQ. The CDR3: CASSVGQGDDEQFF. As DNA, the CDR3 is TGCGCCAGCAGCGTGGGACAGGGGGACGATGAGCAGTTCTTC.

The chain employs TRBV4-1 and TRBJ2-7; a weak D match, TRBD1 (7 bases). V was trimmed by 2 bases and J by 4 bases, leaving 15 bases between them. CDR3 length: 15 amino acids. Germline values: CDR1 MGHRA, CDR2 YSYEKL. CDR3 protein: CASSQIRTGGYEQYF. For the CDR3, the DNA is TGCGCCAGCAGCCAAATAAGGACAGGAGGGTACGAGCAGTACTTC.

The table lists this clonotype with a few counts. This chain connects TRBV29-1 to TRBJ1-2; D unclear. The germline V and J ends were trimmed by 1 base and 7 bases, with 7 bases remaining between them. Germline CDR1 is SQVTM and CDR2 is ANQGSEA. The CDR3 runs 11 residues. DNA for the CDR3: TGCAGCGTTGAAGCTCTGGGTGGCTACACCTTC. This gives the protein CSVEALGGYTF.

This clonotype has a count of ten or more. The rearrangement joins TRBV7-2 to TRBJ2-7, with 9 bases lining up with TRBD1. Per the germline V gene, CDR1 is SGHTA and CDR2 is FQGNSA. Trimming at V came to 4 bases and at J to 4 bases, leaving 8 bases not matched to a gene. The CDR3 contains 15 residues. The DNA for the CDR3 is TGTGCCAGCAGCTGGTCCGGGACAGGGTCATACGAGCAGTACTTC. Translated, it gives CASSWSGTGSYEQYF.

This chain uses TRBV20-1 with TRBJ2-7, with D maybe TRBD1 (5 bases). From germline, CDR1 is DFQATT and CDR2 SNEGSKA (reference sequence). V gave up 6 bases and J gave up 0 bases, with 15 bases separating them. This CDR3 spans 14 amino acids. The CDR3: CSARRTLSSYEQYF. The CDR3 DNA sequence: TGCAGTGCCCGACGGACACTTAGCTCCTACGAGCAGTACTTC.

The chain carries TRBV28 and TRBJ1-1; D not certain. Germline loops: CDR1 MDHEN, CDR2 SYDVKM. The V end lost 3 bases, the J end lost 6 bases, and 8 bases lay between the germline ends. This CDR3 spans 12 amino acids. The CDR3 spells CASSFVIAEAFF. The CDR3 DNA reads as TGTGCCAGCAGTTTCGTAATCGCTGAAGCTTTCTTT.

The CDR3 sequence: CSARDPGGGDEQFF. In nucleotides, the CDR3 is TGCAGTGCTAGAGATCCGGGGGGAGGCGATGAGCAGTTCTTC. The chain couples TRBV20-1 to TRBJ2-1; 7 nucleotides agree with TRBD2. V lost 0 bases to trimming and J lost 8 bases; unmatched junction nucleotides: 7. This CDR3 region has 14 residues. The V gene's germline CDR1 is DFQATT and CDR2 SNEGSKA (reference sequence).

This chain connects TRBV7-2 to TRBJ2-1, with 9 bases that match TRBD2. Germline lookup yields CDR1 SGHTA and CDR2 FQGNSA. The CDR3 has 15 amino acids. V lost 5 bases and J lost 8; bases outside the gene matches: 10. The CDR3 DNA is TGTGCCAGCAGCCTAGTGCGGGGGGGCGCCCATGAGCAGTTCTTC. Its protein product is CASSLVRGGAHEQFF.

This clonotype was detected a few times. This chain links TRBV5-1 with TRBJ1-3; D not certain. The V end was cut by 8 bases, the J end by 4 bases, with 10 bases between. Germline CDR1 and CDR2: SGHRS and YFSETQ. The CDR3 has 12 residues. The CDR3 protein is CARRTGGNTIYF. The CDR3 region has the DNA TGCGCCAGACGGACCGGAGGAAACACCATATATTTT.

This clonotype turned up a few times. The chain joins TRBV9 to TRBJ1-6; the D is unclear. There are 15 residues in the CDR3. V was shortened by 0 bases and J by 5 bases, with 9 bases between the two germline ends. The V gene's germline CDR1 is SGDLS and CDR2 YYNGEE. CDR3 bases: TGTGCCAGCAGCGTAGTGGCCCAGGATAATTCACCCCTCCACTTT. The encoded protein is CASSVVAQDNSPLHF.

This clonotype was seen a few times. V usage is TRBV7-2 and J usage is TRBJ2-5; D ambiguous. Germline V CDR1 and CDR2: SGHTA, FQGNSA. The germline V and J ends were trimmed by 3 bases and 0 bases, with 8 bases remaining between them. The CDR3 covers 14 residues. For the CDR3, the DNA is TGTGCCAGCAGCTTTATGGGGTACCAAGAGACCCAGTACTTC. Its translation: CASSFMGYQETQYF.

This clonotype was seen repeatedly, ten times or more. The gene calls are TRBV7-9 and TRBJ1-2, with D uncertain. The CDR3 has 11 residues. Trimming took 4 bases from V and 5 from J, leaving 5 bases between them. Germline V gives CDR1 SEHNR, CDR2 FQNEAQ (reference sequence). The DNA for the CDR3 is TGTGCCAGCAGCTCTGGGTATGGCTACACCTTC. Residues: CASSSGYGYTF.

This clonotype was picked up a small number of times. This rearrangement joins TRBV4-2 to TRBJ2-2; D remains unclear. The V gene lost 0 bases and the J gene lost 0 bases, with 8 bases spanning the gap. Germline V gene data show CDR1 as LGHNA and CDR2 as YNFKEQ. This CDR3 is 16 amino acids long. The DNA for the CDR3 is TGTGCCAGCAGCCAAGAAGAAGCTACGAACACCGGGGAGCTGTTTTTT. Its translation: CASSQEEATNTGELFF.

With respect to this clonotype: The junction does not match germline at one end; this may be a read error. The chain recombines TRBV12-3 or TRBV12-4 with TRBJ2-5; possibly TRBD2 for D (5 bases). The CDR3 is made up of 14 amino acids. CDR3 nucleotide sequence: TGTGCCAACAGTTACCCCTCGGGGCAAGAGACCCAGTACTTC. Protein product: CANSYPSGQETQYF.